This T cell receptor (beta chain) was recorded in a study of blood T cell repertoires in COVID-19. Cohort 3 donors counted as recovered after two negative PCRs, clearance, or resolved symptoms. Profiling relied on immunoSEQ multiplex PCR, and the TCRdb table lists in-frame clones only, not all of them. The sample consists of approximately 270,000 clones, 80% to 90% of them appearing once. This clone was detected many times. Trimming removed 4 bases at V and 0 bases at J, with 12 bases between. The CDR3 is 16 residues long. Germline CDR1 SEHNR, CDR2 FQNEAQ (reference sequence). V usage is TRBV7-9 and J usage is TRBJ2-2, with D tentatively TRBD1 (6 bases). This receptor was obtained from a man in his forties or fifties who had recovered from COVID-19. Sequenced input: PBMCs or T cells enriched from blood (not recorded which). The CDR3 DNA reads TGTGCCAGCAGCTCCCCGGACAGCCCGAACACCGGGGAGCTGTTTTTT. Residues: CASSSPDSPNTGELFF.